A selection of T cell receptor beta chains follows, all from one sample in a study of T cell repertoires in cytomegalovirus infection. One entry per CDR3 protein, called by TCRdb with MiXCR from the reads. The sample includes 310,000 or so distinct CDR3 sequences, roughly 24% seen only once; the top ten take approximately 15%. The sample consisted of PBMCs. The receptors here all came from a human donor in good health (CMV status not recorded). Some clones in this sample may be carry-over from other donors' samples. The CDR3 runs from the conserved cysteine through the conserved F or W. D genes are given only for firm matches. Clone size is given for some rows only: seen once, a few or many times, or a class if the clone is expanded.

d_call j_call v_call clone_size cdr3_nt cdr3_aa
TRBD1 TRBJ2-7 TRBV4-1 NA TGCGCCAGCAGCCAGACCCGGGACAGGGGGATTTACGAGCAGTACTTC CASSQTRDRGIYEQYF
NA TRBJ1-2 TRBV7-2 NA TGTGCCAGCAGCCCTAGGTGGGGAGCTAACTATGGCTACACCTTC CASSPRWGANYGYTF
NA TRBJ2-1 TRBV5-4 NA TGTGCCAGCAGCTTGGGCCCTACAGGGCACGGTGAGCAGTTCTTC CASSLGPTGHGEQFF
NA TRBJ2-2 TRBV6-6 NA TGTGCCAGCAGCCCCCGGGACTCGTACACCGGGGAGCTGTTTTTT CASSPRDSYTGELFF
NA TRBJ1-2 TRBV28 NA TGTGCCAGCAGTTTAGGGTCCGGGGATCGCTATGGCTACACCTTC CASSLGSGDRYGYTF
TRBD1 TRBJ1-5 TRBV28 few TGTGCCAGCAGTTTCTTGGACAGGTTTCTTCAGCCCCAGCATTTT CASSFLDRFLQPQHF
NA TRBJ1-2 TRBV7-2 many TGTGCCAGCAGCCTGAGTATAGGCCAAAACTATGGCTACACCTTC CASSLSIGQNYGYTF
NA TRBJ2-6 TRBV29-1 NA TGCAGCGTTGGGGACCGCTCTGGGGCCAACGTCCTGACTTTC CSVGDRSGANVLTF
NA TRBJ2-5 TRBV29-1 NA TGCAGCGTTGGCAGGGGAAGGGAGACCCAGTACTTC CSVGRGRETQYF
NA TRBJ2-3 TRBV11-2 many TGTGCCAGCAGCTTAGCTGGGTCGGATACGCAGTATTTT CASSLAGSDTQYF
TRBD1 TRBJ2-3 TRBV5-1 many TGCGCCAGCAGCTTGATGAGGGGGCCGGAAGATACGCAGTATTTT CASSLMRGPEDTQYF
TRBD2 TRBJ2-1 TRBV6-2/TRBV6-3 NA TGTGCCAGCAGCCGCTTTAGCGGGAGCTCCTACAATGAGCAGTTCTTC CASSRFSGSSYNEQFF
TRBD1 TRBJ1-5 TRBV5-5 NA TGTGCCAGCAGCTGGGGACAGGGGGGTGTGAGCAATCAGCCCCAGCATTTT CASSWGQGGVSNQPQHF
NA TRBJ2-1 TRBV28 NA TGTGCCAGCAGTTATGGGGGGCAGAGGGAGCAGTTCTTC CASSYGGQREQFF
NA TRBJ2-1 TRBV27 NA TGTGCCAGCAGTTTAGGGTTTGGGGCTTACAATGAGCAGTTCTTC CASSLGFGAYNEQFF
NA TRBJ1-1 TRBV28 NA TGTGCCAGCAGCCTCCGACAGTGGGGGGACACTGAAGCTTTCTTT CASSLRQWGDTEAFF
NA TRBJ2-1 TRBV12-3/TRBV12-4 many TGTGCCAGCAGTTTAAGTGTCGAGGTGTCCTTCGACGCCGGTGAGCAGTTCTTC CASSLSVEVSFDAGEQFF
TRBD2 TRBJ2-5 TRBV5-1 NA TGCGCCAGCAGCTTGCCTCAAAAAGCGGGAGAGAAAGAGACCCAGTACTTC CASSLPQKAGEKETQYF
TRBD1 TRBJ1-1 TRBV28 NA TGTGCCAGCAGTTTAGGCTTAGGGACAGGAGGGAACACTGAAGCTTTCTTT CASSLGLGTGGNTEAFF
TRBD1 TRBJ2-7 TRBV19 NA TGTGCCAGTAGTGCACCGGGACAGGGAGGGTACGAGCAGTACTTC CASSAPGQGGYEQYF
NA TRBJ2-1 TRBV7-2 many TGTGCCAGCAGCTCCCAAACTTCCTACAATGAGCAGTTCTTC CASSSQTSYNEQFF
NA TRBJ2-1 TRBV5-6 NA TGTGCCAGCAGCTTGGTTGCGGGCTGGGAGCAGTTCTTC CASSLVAGWEQFF
TRBD1 TRBJ1-4 TRBV28 NA TGTGCCAGCACCGACAGGGGAGATGGTGAAAAACTGTTTTTT CASTDRGDGEKLFF